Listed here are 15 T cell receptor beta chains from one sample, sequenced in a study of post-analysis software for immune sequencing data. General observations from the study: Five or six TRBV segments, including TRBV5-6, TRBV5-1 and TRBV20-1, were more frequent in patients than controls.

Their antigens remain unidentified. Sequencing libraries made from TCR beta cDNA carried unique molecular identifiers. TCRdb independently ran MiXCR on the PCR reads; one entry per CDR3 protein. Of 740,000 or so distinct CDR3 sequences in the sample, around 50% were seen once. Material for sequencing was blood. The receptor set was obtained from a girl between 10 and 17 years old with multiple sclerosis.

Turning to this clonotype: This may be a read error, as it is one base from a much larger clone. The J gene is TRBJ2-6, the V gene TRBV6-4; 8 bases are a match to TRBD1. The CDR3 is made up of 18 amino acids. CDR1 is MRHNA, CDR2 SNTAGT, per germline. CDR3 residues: CASSDGSGGISGANVRTF. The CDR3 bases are TGTGCCAGCAGTGACGGATCAGGGGGCATATCTGGGGCCAACGTCCGGACTTTC.

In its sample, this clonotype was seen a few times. CDR3 nucleotides: TGTGCCAGCAGTTTAATTGGGGCTAGCCAGAAGACCCAGTACTTC. Translating gives CASSLIGASQKTQYF. The gene calls are TRBV12-3 or TRBV12-4 and TRBJ2-5; D might be TRBD1 or TRBD2, each matching 5 bases. The CDR3 is 15 amino acids. The ends were cut back, 2 bases at V and 6 bases at J, with 16 bases in the middle.

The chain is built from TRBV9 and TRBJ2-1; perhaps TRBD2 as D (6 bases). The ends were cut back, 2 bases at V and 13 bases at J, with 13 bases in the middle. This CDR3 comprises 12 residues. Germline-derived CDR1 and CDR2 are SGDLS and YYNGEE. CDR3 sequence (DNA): TGTGCCAGCAGCGTTGTTGGAGGGAGTCAGTTCTTC. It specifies CASSVVGGSQFF. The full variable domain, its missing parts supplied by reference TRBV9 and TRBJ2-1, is DSGVTQTPKHLITATGQRVTLRCSPRSGDLSVYWYQQSLDQGLQFLIQYYNGEERAKGNILERFSAQQFPDLHSELNLSSLELGDSALYFCASSVVGGSQFFGPGTRLTVL.

The CDR3 nucleotides read TGCAGGGCTGACACGGTCGGGGACAATGAGCAGTTCTTC. It is translated as CRADTVGDNEQFF. The chain recombines TRBV29-1 with TRBJ2-1, with D maybe TRBD2 (5 bases). The CDR3 contains 13 residues. Germline V gives CDR1 SQVTM, CDR2 ANQGSEA.

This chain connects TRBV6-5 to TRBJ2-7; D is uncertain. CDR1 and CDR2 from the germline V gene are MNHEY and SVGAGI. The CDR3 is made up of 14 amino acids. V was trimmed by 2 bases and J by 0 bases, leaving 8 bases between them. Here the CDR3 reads CASSYTGISYEQYF. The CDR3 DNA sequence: TGTGCCAGCAGTTACACCGGTATCTCCTACGAGCAGTACTTC.

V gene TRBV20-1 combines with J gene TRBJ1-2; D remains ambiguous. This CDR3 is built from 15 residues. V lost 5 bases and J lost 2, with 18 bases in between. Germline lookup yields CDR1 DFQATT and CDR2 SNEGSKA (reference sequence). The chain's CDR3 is CSAHQEGRWNYGYTF. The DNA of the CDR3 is TGCAGTGCTCACCAGGAGGGCAGATGGAACTATGGCTACACCTTC.

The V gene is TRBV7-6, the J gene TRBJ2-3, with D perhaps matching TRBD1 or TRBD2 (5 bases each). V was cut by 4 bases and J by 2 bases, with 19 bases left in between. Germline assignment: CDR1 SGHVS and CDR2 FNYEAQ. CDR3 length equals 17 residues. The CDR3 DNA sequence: TGTGCCAGCAGCTCACCAGGGAGTTCTGAGAACACAGATACGCAGTATTTT. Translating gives CASSSPGSSENTDTQYF.

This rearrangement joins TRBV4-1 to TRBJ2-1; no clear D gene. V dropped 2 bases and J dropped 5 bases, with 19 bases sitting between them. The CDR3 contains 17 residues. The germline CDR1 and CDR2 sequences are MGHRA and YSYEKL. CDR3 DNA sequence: TGCGCCAGCAGCCAACCTCCTCATGACCCGCTAAACAATGAGCAGTTCTTC. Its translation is CASSQPPHDPLNNEQFF.

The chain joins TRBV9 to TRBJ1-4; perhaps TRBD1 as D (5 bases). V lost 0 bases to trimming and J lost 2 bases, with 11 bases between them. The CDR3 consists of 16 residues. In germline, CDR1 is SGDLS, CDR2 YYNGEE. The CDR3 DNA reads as TGTGCCAGCAGCGTAGGGGCAGGGACGACTAATGAAAAACTGTTTTTT. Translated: CASSVGAGTTNEKLFF.

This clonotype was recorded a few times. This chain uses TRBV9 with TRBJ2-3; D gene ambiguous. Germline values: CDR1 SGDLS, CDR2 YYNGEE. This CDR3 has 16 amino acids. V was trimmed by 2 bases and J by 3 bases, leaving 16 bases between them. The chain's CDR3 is CASSVDIWTDTDTQYF. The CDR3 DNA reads TGTGCCAGCAGCGTGGATATTTGGACGGATACAGATACGCAGTATTTT. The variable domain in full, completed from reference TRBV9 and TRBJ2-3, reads DSGVTQTPKHLITATGQRVTLRCSPRSGDLSVYWYQQSLDQGLQFLIQYYNGEERAKGNILERFSAQQFPDLHSELNLSSLELGDSALYFCASSVDIWTDTDTQYFGPGTRLTVL.

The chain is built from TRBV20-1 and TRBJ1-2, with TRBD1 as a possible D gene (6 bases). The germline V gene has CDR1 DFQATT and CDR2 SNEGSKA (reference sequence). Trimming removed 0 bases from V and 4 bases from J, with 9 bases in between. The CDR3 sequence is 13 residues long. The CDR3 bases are TGCAGTGCTAGAGAGCAGGGGATCTATGGCTACACCTTC. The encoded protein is CSAREQGIYGYTF.

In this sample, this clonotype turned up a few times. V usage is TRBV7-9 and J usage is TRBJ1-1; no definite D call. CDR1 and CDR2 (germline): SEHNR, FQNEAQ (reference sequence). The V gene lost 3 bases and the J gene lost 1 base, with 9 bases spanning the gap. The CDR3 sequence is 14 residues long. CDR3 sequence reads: CASSLWTENTEAFF. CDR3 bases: TGTGCCAGCAGCTTGTGGACGGAGAACACTGAAGCTTTCTTT.

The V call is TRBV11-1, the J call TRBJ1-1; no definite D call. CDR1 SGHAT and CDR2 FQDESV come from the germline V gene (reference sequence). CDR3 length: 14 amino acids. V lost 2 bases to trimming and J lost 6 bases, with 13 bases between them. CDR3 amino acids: CASSLTPYAAEAFF. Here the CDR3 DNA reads TGTGCCAGCAGCTTAACCCCGTACGCCGCTGAAGCTTTCTTT.

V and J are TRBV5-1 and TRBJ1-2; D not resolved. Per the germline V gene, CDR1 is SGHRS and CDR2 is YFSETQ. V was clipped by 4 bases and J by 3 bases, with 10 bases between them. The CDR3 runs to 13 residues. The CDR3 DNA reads TGCGCCAGCAGCCGTGAGGCGGACTATGGCTACACCTTC. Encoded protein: CASSREADYGYTF.

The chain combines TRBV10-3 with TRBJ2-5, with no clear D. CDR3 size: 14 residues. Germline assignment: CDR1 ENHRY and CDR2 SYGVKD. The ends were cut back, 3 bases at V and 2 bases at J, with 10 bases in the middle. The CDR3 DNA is TGTGCCATCAGTGAACCCGGATGGCAAGAGACCCAGTACTTC. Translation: CAISEPGWQETQYF.